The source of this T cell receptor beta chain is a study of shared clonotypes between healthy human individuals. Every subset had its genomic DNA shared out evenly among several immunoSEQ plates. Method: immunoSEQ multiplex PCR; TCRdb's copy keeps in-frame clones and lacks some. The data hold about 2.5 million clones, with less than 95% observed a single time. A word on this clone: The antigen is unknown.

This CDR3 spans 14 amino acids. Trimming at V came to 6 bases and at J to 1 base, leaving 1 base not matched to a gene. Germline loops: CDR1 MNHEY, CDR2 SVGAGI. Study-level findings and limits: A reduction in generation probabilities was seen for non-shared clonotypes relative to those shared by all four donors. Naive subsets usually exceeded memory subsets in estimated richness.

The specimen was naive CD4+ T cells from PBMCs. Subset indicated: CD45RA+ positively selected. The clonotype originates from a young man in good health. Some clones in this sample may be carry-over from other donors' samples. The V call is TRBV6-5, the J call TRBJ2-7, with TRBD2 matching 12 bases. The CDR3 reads CASRTSGGSYEQYF. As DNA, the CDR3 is TGTGCCAGCAGGACTAGCGGGGGTTCCTACGAGCAGTACTTC.